The entry that follows covers one T cell receptor beta chain sequence. Its target is unknown. The protocol was immunoSEQ multiplex PCR, while the TCRdb copy is restricted to in-frame clones and leaves out a portion. Of fewer than 40,000 clones listed, 70% to 85% are singletons. Expansion with viral peptide pools was applied to antigen-specific CD4+ T cells by the ViraFEST assay prior to sequencing. Between days 10 and 11 of culture, CD4+ T cells were separated out. SARS-CoV-2 infection was confirmed by PCR in the person between March and December 2020. These data come from a study of vaccination effects on CD4 cells after COVID-19. The wider study: Vaccine administered to participants consisted of two doses of either BNT162b2 or mRNA-1273. Study outcomes and limitations: Substantial clonal contraction characterized both infection- and vaccine-induced clones late after vaccination.

CDR3 length: 11 amino acids. Germline V gives CDR1 MNHNY, CDR2 SVGAGI (reference sequence). Trimming removed 5 bases from V and 4 bases from J, with 6 bases in between. The chain joins TRBV6-6 to TRBJ2-7; D is undetermined. The sample consisted of CD4+ T cells from PBMCs cultured with a peptide pool, taken before COVID-19 vaccination. The clonotype originates from a human donor who had a prior SARS-CoV-2 infection. In DNA, the CDR3 is TGTGCCAGCAGTCCGCAGTACGAGCAGTACTTC. Encoded protein: CASSPQYEQYF.